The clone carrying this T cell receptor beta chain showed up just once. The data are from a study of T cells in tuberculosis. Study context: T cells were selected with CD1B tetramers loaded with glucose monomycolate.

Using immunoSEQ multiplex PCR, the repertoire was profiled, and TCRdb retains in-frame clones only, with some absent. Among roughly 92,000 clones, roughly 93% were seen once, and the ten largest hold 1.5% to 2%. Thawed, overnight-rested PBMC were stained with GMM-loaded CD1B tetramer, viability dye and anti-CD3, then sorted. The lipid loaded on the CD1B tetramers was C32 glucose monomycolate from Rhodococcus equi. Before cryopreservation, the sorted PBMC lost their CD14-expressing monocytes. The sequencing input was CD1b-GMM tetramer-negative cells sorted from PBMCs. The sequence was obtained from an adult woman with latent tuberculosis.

The CDR3 loop is CASSLGAGGATGELFF. The CDR3 nucleotides are TGCGCCAGCAGCTTGGGGGCAGGTGGGGCCACCGGGGAGCTGTTTTTT. The rearrangement joins TRBV5-1 to TRBJ2-2, with a possible D match to TRBD1 (5 bases). CDR1 and CDR2 from the germline V gene are SGHRS and YFSETQ. The V end was cut by 0 bases, the J end by 4 bases, with 13 bases between. This CDR3 comprises 16 residues.